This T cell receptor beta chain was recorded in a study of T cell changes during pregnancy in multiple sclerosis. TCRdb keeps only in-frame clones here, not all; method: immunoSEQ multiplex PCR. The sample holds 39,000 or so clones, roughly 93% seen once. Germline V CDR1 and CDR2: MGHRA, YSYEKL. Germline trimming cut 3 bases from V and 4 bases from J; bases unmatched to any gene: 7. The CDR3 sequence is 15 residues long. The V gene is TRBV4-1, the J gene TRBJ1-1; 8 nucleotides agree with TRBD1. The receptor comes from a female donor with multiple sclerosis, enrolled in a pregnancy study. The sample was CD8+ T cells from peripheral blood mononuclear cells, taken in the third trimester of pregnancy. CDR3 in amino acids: CASSHTGGGVTEAFF. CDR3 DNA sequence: TGCGCCAGCAGCCACACAGGGGGAGGGGTCACTGAAGCTTTCTTT.